This entry lists 18 T cell receptor beta chains sequenced from one sample in a study of OX40 agonist ivuxolimab in advanced cancers. Receptor libraries were prepared by the immunoSEQ multiplex PCR assay. TCRdb limited this immuneACCESS table to in-frame rearrangements with V and J called. A share of clones is missing; checked studies link under half to unresolved V genes, and the rest is unexplained. The sample records around 18,000 clones, 87% of which are singletons. In total, the top ten clones hold around 32% of the sample. This material consisted of CD4+ or CD8+ T cells sorted from blood, taken in a trial of the OX40 agonist ivuxolimab. The receptors originated from an adult with an advanced solid tumor such as melanoma, head and neck, liver or kidney cancer.

The J gene is TRBJ2-1, the V gene TRBV29-1; TRBD2 is a possible D gene (5 bases). The length of the CDR3 is 13 residues. The V end lost 5 bases, the J end lost 0 bases, and 8 bases lay between the germline ends. Germline V gene data show CDR1 as SQVTM and CDR2 as ANQGSEA. The CDR3 protein is CSVSRGSYNEQFF. CDR3 nucleotides: TGCAGCGTTTCCCGGGGCTCCTACAATGAGCAGTTCTTC.

CDR3 amino acids: CASDDPDHIEPQHF. The CDR3 nucleotides read TGTGCCAGCGACGACCCGGACCATATTGAGCCCCAGCATTTT. The chain joins TRBV10-3 to TRBJ1-5, with D hard to call. Trimming cost V 10 bases and J 8 bases, with 21 bases left between them. This CDR3 is 14 amino acids long. Looked up from germline, CDR1 is ENHRY and CDR2 is SYGVKD.

This rearrangement joins TRBV28 to TRBJ2-1; D gene uncertain. The length of the CDR3 is 14 residues. V dropped 2 bases and J dropped 2 bases, with 7 bases sitting between them. CDR1 and CDR2 from the germline V gene are MDHEN and SYDVKM. CDR3 sequence reads: CASSLAEPYNEQFF. In nucleotides, the CDR3 is TGTGCCAGCAGTTTAGCGGAGCCCTACAATGAGCAGTTCTTC. The full variable domain, with the rest looked up from reference TRBV28 and TRBJ2-1, is DVKVTQSSRYLVKRTGEKVFLECVQDMDHENMFWYRQDPGLGLRLIYFSYDVKMKEKGDIPEGYSVSREKKERFSLILESASTNQTSMYLCASSLAEPYNEQFFGPGTRLTVL.

The gene calls are TRBV27 and TRBJ2-1; 7 bases line up with TRBD2. V was pared by 2 bases and J by 10 bases, with 8 bases of the junction left unmatched. From germline, CDR1 is MNHEY and CDR2 SMNVEV (reference sequence). CDR3 size: 14 residues. This chain's CDR3 is CASSLLGGGREQFF. The CDR3 DNA is TGTGCCAGCAGTTTACTAGGCGGGGGACGGGAGCAGTTCTTC.

This clone appeared a single time. The chain carries TRBV7-9 and TRBJ2-1; D unresolved. The CDR3 totals 15 residues. Germline V gene data show CDR1 as SEHNR and CDR2 as FQNEAQ (reference sequence). Trimming took off 4 bases at V and 5 bases at J, with 15 bases between the two ends. The CDR3 sequence is CASSSVVGINNEQFF. DNA of the CDR3: TGTGCCAGCAGCTCAGTGGTGGGGATCAACAATGAGCAGTTCTTC.

The chain uses TRBV4-2 and TRBJ2-7; D is unresolved. Trimming took off 0 bases at V and 2 bases at J, with 8 bases between the two ends. CDR3 size: 14 residues. Germline CDR1 is LGHNA and CDR2 is YNFKEQ. As DNA, the CDR3 is TGTGCCAGCAGCCAAGAGGCCATTACCTACGAGCAGTACTTC. This codes for CASSQEAITYEQYF.

The chain uses TRBV7-9 and TRBJ1-2; no reliable D call. V lost 8 bases and J 4 bases, leaving 20 bases between the germline ends. Per the germline V gene, CDR1 is SEHNR and CDR2 is FQNEAQ (reference sequence). CDR3 length: 15 residues. The DNA of the CDR3 is TGTGCCAGCGAGGGCGTGGCGCGTGGTTCCTATGGCTACACCTTC. Translation: CASEGVARGSYGYTF.

The gene calls are TRBV4-1 and TRBJ2-5; no clear D. V lost 2 bases and J 1 base, leaving 8 bases between the germline ends. The CDR3 runs 14 residues. The germline V gene has CDR1 MGHRA and CDR2 YSYEKL. CDR3 sequence: CASSQLVGQETQYF. CDR3 DNA: TGCGCCAGCAGCCAACTAGTCGGCCAAGAGACCCAGTACTTC.

This clone turned up a few times. The chain links TRBV27 to TRBJ2-3; D gene unclear. Germline CDR1 is MNHEY and CDR2 is SMNVEV (reference sequence). This CDR3 is 14 amino acids long. Trimming shortened V by 6 bases and J by 4 bases, and 14 bases separated the two germline ends. The CDR3 loop is CASSRNGVSDTQYF. As DNA, the CDR3 is TGTGCCAGCAGCCGGAATGGAGTGTCAGATACGCAGTATTTT.

Relative to its sample, this clone is medium-sized. The chain is built from TRBV27 and TRBJ2-7; D is uncertain. The V gene's germline CDR1 is MNHEY and CDR2 SMNVEV (reference sequence). The CDR3 runs to 11 residues. The germline V and J ends were trimmed by 4 bases and 4 bases, with 5 bases remaining between them. CDR3 in amino acids: CASSSWYEQYF. CDR3 DNA sequence: TGTGCCAGCAGTTCCTGGTACGAGCAGTACTTC.

J is TRBJ2-2 and V is TRBV6-1; weak D call: TRBD2 (6 bases). The CDR3 extends over 16 amino acids. V was shortened by 2 bases and J by 5 bases, with 15 bases between the two germline ends. Germline values: CDR1 MNHNS, CDR2 SASEGT. The CDR3 sequence: CASSEFGQGGTGELFF. As DNA, the CDR3 is TGTGCCAGCAGTGAATTTGGGCAGGGAGGTACCGGGGAGCTGTTTTTT.

The chain uses TRBV28 and TRBJ1-2; 9 positions agree with TRBD1. Trimming removed 5 bases from V and 1 base from J; junction bases left unmatched: 2. The CDR3 length is 14 residues. From germline, CDR1 is MDHEN and CDR2 SYDVKM. CDR3 DNA: TGTGCCAGCAGTCCGGGACAGGGTAACTATGGCTACACCTTC. This translates into CASSPGQGNYGYTF.

This chain connects TRBV2 to TRBJ2-5; D is perhaps TRBD2 (5 bases). The DNA end is a closer match to TRBJ2-7, so the J assignment may be wrong. CDR1 and CDR2 (germline): SNHLY, FYNNEI. The CDR3 is 13 amino acids. The CDR3 reads CASSALLVHEQYF. The CDR3, as DNA: TGTGCCAGCAGTGCCTTACTAGTTCACGAGCAGTACTTC.

This clone is labeled medium-sized. The rearrangement links TRBV27 to TRBJ1-5; D is ambiguous. Deletions cut 4 bases from V and 6 bases from J, with 10 bases between. CDR1 and CDR2 (germline): MNHEY, SMNVEV (reference sequence). The CDR3 consists of 13 residues. The CDR3 DNA follows: TGTGCCAGCAGTTGGGATTTTGGTCAGCCCCAGCATTTT. Its translation: CASSWDFGQPQHF.

The rearrangement joins TRBV19 to TRBJ2-5; tentatively, D is TRBD1 or TRBD2 (5 bases each). V dropped 4 bases and J dropped 5 bases, with 17 bases sitting between them. The CDR3 covers 15 residues. Germline V gene data show CDR1 as LNHDA and CDR2 as SQIVND (reference sequence). The CDR3 DNA reads TGTGCCAGTAGTACCCGGGACGGGTCCAGCGAGACCCAGTACTTC. Amino acids: CASSTRDGSSETQYF.

The chain combines TRBV11-3 with TRBJ1-3, with unresolved D. CDR1 and CDR2 from the germline V gene are SGHNT and YENEEA. V lost 1 base and J 2 bases, leaving 9 bases between the germline ends. The CDR3 loop spans 15 amino acids. The CDR3 bases are TGTGCCAGCAGCTTAGCTCCGGGCCCTGGAAACACCATATATTTT. It codes for CASSLAPGPGNTIYF.

V gene TRBV30 combines with J gene TRBJ2-1; D gene uncertain. Between the trimmed V and J ends, which lost 3 bases and 5 bases, there was a span of 11 bases. This CDR3 is 13 amino acids long. Germline V gene data show CDR1 as GTSNPN and CDR2 as SVGIG (reference sequence). The CDR3 DNA sequence: TGTGCCTGGAGCGCCCTGGCCCACAATGAGCAGTTCTTC. Its translation: CAWSALAHNEQFF.

The gene calls are TRBV5-1 and TRBJ2-6, with 14 positions matching TRBD2. From germline, CDR1 is SGHRS and CDR2 YFSETQ. CDR3 size: 20 residues. Germline trimming cut 0 bases from V and 0 bases from J; bases unmatched to any gene: 5. The CDR3 region is CASSLVGLAGGTSGANVLTF. The CDR3 coding sequence is TGCGCCAGCAGCTTGGTTGGACTAGCGGGAGGTACCTCTGGGGCCAACGTCCTGACTTTC.